The rows below give T cell receptor beta chains drawn from one sample of a study of T cell responses to AZD1222 COVID-19 vaccine. The data were produced by immunoSEQ multiplex PCR, yet TCRdb's version contains in-frame clones alone and is incomplete. The data contain around 110,000 clones, about 89% of them singletons. The sample consisted of peripheral blood, taken 28 days after the second AZD1222 dose. All receptors come from an adult who received the AZD1222 COVID-19 vaccine. The CDR3 runs from the conserved cysteine through the conserved F or W. D genes are given only for firm matches. Clone size appears in some rows only: once, few, many, or a class for an expanded clone.

j_call d_call v_call clone_size cdr3_nt cdr3_aa
TRBJ2-3 TRBD1 TRBV9 - TGTGCCAGCAGCGTCAGGGGGCCTAGCACAGATACGCAGTATTTT CASSVRGPSTDTQYF
TRBJ1-5 - TRBV28 once TGTGCCAGCAGCTTAAGGGAAAGGAATCAGCCCCAGCATTTT CASSLRERNQPQHF
TRBJ2-2 - TRBV24-1 - TGTGCCACCAGTGCTATGGGGGAGCTGTTTTTT CATSAMGELFF
TRBJ2-3 - TRBV5-1 once TGCGCCAGCAGCTCGCGGGACAGAGACACAGATACGCAGTATTTT CASSSRDRDTDTQYF
TRBJ1-1 - TRBV14 - TGTGCCAGCAGCCACGGGAGGAACACTGAAGCTTTCTTT CASSHGRNTEAFF
TRBJ1-6 TRBD1 TRBV28 once TGTGCCAGCAGAGTACAACAGGGGGACAATTCACCCCTCCACTTT CASRVQQGDNSPLHF
TRBJ1-1 TRBD1 TRBV6-5 - TGTGCCAGCAGGAACAGGGGCACTGAAGCTTTCTTT CASRNRGTEAFF
TRBJ2-7 - TRBV5-1 once TGCGCCAGCAGGGATGGGGGCGAGCAGTACTTC CASRDGGEQYF
TRBJ2-3 TRBD2 TRBV5-6 - TGTGCCAGCAGCCTCCTAGCGGGGGGACCCACAGATACGCAGTATTTT CASSLLAGGPTDTQYF
TRBJ1-4 - TRBV6-1 - TGTGCCAGCAGTGTGCAGCTTCGGGGGCCAAATGAAAAACTGTTTTTT CASSVQLRGPNEKLFF
TRBJ2-7 TRBD1 TRBV28 - TGTGCCAGCAGTTTCTACAGGGGGCGGGCCTACGAGCAGTACTTC CASSFYRGRAYEQYF
TRBJ2-6 - TRBV19 - TGTGCCAGTAGTACCCGTGTGCTCTCTGGGGCCAACGTCCTGACTTTC CASSTRVLSGANVLTF
TRBJ2-7 TRBD2 TRBV6-5 - TGTGCCATCCTTAGCGGGAGGGCCTCCGACGAGCAGTACTTC CAILSGRASDEQYF
TRBJ2-2 TRBD1 TRBV7-2 - TGTGCCAGCAGCCCAGACAGGGGGCTAACCGGGGAGCTGTTTTTT CASSPDRGLTGELFF
TRBJ1-2 - TRBV6-2/TRBV6-3 - TGTGCCAGCAGTAAGCCGAGTTTGGGCTATGGCTACACCTTC CASSKPSLGYGYTF
TRBJ2-7 TRBD1 TRBV7-2 - TGTGCCAGCAGCCCGACCGCTGGACAGGGCTGGGAGCAGTACTTC CASSPTAGQGWEQYF
TRBJ1-3 - TRBV9 - TGTGCCAGCAGCGTAGAGGCTAGTTGGGTGGGCCATGGAAACACCATATATTTT CASSVEASWVGHGNTIYF
TRBJ2-2 - TRBV6-5 - TGTGCCAGCAGTTTATTTCAGGGGACCGGGGAGCTGTTTTTT CASSLFQGTGELFF
TRBJ1-2 - TRBV18 - TGTGCCAGCTCACCTCGACAGATGTTTAACTATGGCTACACCTTC CASSPRQMFNYGYTF
TRBJ1-4 - TRBV11-1 once TGTGCCAGCAGCCCCGTGGGGGCTAATGAAAAACTGTTTTTT CASSPVGANEKLFF
TRBJ2-7 - TRBV3-1/TRBV3-2 - TGTGCCAGCAGCCATGCTGGACAGTATACTTCGTCCTACGAGCAGTACTTC CASSHAGQYTSSYEQYF
TRBJ1-1 - TRBV6-5 - TGTGCCAGCAGTTCCGGACAGATTGAAGCTTTCTTT CASSSGQIEAFF
TRBJ2-7 - TRBV12-3/TRBV12-4 - TGTGCCAGCAGTACTCTTTACGAGCAGTACTTC CASSTLYEQYF
TRBJ2-3 TRBD2 TRBV4-1 - TGCGCCAGCAGCTCTGAGCGGGAGTTAGATACGCAGTATTTT CASSSERELDTQYF
TRBJ2-5 - TRBV14 - TGTGCCAGCAGCCAAGGGACCGAGACCCAGTACTTC CASSQGTETQYF
TRBJ2-1 TRBD2 TRBV4-1 - TGCGCCAGCAGCCTTCAGCGGGAGGTAAATGAGCAGTTCTTC CASSLQREVNEQFF
TRBJ2-6 - TRBV7-2 - TGTGCCAGCAGCTACGACGGGGCCAACGTCCTGACTTTC CASSYDGANVLTF
TRBJ2-2 - TRBV24-1 - TGTGCCACCAGAGCGAGAGGGGAGAACACCGGGGAGCTGTTTTTT CATRARGENTGELFF
TRBJ1-5 - TRBV12-3/TRBV12-4 - TGTGCCAGCAGTTTTAGGGAGGGTCAGCCCCAGCATTTT CASSFREGQPQHF
TRBJ1-2 - TRBV28 - TGTGCCAGCAGCCGCCTACAGGGAGGCTATGGCTACACCTTC CASSRLQGGYGYTF
TRBJ1-2 - TRBV19 - TGTGCCAGTACCCCGGACGGGGGTTCCGGCTACACCTTC CASTPDGGSGYTF
TRBJ2-7 - TRBV27 - TGTGCCAGCAGATCCTGGGGGTCCTACGAGCAGTACTTC CASRSWGSYEQYF
TRBJ2-2 TRBD1 TRBV6-5 - TGTGCCAGCCTTCCGACAGGGACCACCGGGGAGCTGTTTTTT CASLPTGTTGELFF
TRBJ1-1 - TRBV12-3/TRBV12-4 - TGTGCCAGCACCCACAGTTACACTGAAGCTTTCTTT CASTHSYTEAFF
TRBJ2-7 - TRBV7-2 - TGTGCCAGCAGCTCCACACGAGCCGACGAGCAGTACTTC CASSSTRADEQYF
TRBJ1-1 TRBD1 TRBV9 - TGTGCCAGCAGCGTAGCTACAGGGGGGCCCGCTTGGGCTTTCTTT CASSVATGGPAWAFF
TRBJ2-1 TRBD2 TRBV7-9 - TGTGCCAGCAGCTCCGGGACTAGCGGGAGCTCCTACAATGAGCAGTTCTTC CASSSGTSGSSYNEQFF
TRBJ1-5 - TRBV7-2 - TGTGCCAGCAGCTTAAGCTCCAATCAGCCCCAGCATTTT CASSLSSNQPQHF
TRBJ2-3 TRBD2 TRBV27 - TGTGCCAGCAACGGGGGGGCGGGAGCAGATACGCAGTATTTT CASNGGAGADTQYF
TRBJ2-2 - TRBV5-8 - TGTGCCAGCAGCTTGGAGAGACACCGGACCGGGGAGCTGTTTTTT CASSLERHRTGELFF
TRBJ1-5 TRBD1 TRBV3-1/TRBV3-2 - TGTGCCAGCAGCCAAGGGACAGGATTTAGCAATCAGCCCCAGCATTTT CASSQGTGFSNQPQHF
TRBJ1-1 - TRBV7-8 - TGTGCCAGCAGCTTCGGGACATTGAACACTGAAGCTTTCTTT CASSFGTLNTEAFF
TRBJ1-2 - TRBV20-1 - TGCAGTGCTAGTCAAGGTGGACCCTCTTATGGCTACACCTTC CSASQGGPSYGYTF
TRBJ2-1 TRBD1 TRBV11-2 - TGTGCCAGCAGCTTCGCCGGGACAGGAGGGGATGAGCAGTTCTTC CASSFAGTGGDEQFF
TRBJ1-5 - TRBV27 - TGTGCCAGCAGTCCAGGGGACAGCAATCAGCCCCAGCATTTT CASSPGDSNQPQHF
TRBJ1-1 - TRBV21-1 - TGTGCCAGCAGCAGACAGGGGTCCACTGAAGCTTTCTTT CASSRQGSTEAFF
TRBJ2-1 - TRBV11-2 - TGTGCCAGCAGCCCTTTTCTAGGTACCAATGAGCAGTTCTTC CASSPFLGTNEQFF
TRBJ1-5 - TRBV6-6 - TGTGCCAGCAGCTTTAGCAATCAGCCCCAGCATTTT CASSFSNQPQHF
TRBJ1-4 - TRBV29-1 - TGCAGCGTTGCTACGGCCGCAGGTATCCAAAAACTGTTTTTT CSVATAAGIQKLFF
TRBJ1-6 - TRBV10-2 - TGCGCCAGCAGTGAGTCAGGCCCCACCAGGTCACCCCTCCACTTT CASSESGPTRSPLHF
TRBJ1-2 - TRBV15 once TGTGCCACCAGCAGAGATTTCTATGGCTACACCTTC CATSRDFYGYTF
TRBJ2-1 - TRBV11-3 - TGTGCCAGCAGCTTAGTTCCGAGCTCCTACAATGAGCAGTTCTTC CASSLVPSSYNEQFF